This entry features one TCR beta chain sequence. Its antigen is currently unknown. The record originates from a study of CD8 T cells in ankylosing spondylitis. The study's findings and limits: Disease-associated clonotypes exhibited CD8+ identity and were relatively infrequent in peripheral blood. One TCR beta motif, made up of about 8 highly homologous variants, appeared characteristic of ankylosing spondylitis blood.

Quantitative 5'-RACE with molecular barcodes produced the TCR beta libraries. TCRdb reanalysed the 5' RACE reads using MiXCR and keeps one entry per CDR3 protein. The profile shows 380,000 or so distinct CDR3 sequences, approximately 22% of them singletons. The receptor was isolated from a male donor with ankylosing spondylitis or in good health (not recorded which). Sequenced material: blood, either unsorted or a sorted T cell fraction (not recorded which).

In nucleotides, the CDR3 is TGCGCCAGCAGCCAAGACGGGGGGACAGGGCTCTACGAGCAGTACTTC. Translation: CASSQDGGTGLYEQYF. The chain carries TRBV4-1 and TRBJ2-7; 9 bases match TRBD1. This CDR3 comprises 16 residues. Germline CDR1 reads MGHRA; CDR2 reads YSYEKL. Trimming took 0 bases from V and 3 from J; bases not matched to a gene: 6.